This TCR beta chain was profiled in a study of T cell repertoires in cytomegalovirus infection. MiXCR was run by TCRdb on the reads, yielding one entry per CDR3 protein. Among 640,000 or so distinct CDR3 sequences listed, around 30% were seen once. Deletions cut 4 bases from V and 0 bases from J, with 9 bases between. The CDR3 is 14 residues long. Germline assignment: CDR1 MNHEY and CDR2 SVGEGT. As concerns this clonotype: Its target is unknown.

The material was cultured PBMCs, obtained from culture after CMV antigen stimulation. The genes are TRBV6-2 or TRBV6-3 and TRBJ1-1; D possibly corresponds to TRBD1 (5 bases). The TCR was taken from a human donor in good health (CMV status not recorded). Some clones in this sample may be carry-over from other donors' samples. This chain's CDR3 is CASSSGSVNTEAFF. The CDR3 DNA follows: TGTGCCAGCAGTTCAGGGAGTGTGAACACTGAAGCTTTCTTT.